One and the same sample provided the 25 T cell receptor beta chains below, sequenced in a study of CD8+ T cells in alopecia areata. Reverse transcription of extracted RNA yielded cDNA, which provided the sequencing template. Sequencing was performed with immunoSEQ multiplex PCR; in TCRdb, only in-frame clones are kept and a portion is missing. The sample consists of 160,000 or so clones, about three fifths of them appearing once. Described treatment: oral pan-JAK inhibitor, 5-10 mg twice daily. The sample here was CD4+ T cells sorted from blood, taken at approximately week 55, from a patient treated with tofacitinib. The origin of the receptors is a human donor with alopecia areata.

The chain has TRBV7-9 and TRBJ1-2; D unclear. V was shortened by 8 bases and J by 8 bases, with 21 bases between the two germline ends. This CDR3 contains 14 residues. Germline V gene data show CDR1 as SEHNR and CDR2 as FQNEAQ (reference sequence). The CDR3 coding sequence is TGTGCCAGCGGGCGAGCTGAGGTTCTTGGAGGCTACACCTTC. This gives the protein CASGRAEVLGGYTF.

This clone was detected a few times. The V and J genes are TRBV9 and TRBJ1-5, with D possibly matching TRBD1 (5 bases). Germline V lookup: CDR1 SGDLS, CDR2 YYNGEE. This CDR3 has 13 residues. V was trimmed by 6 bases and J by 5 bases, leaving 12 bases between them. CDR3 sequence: CASNQGADQPQHF. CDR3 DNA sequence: TGTGCCAGCAACCAAGGGGCAGATCAGCCCCAGCATTTT.

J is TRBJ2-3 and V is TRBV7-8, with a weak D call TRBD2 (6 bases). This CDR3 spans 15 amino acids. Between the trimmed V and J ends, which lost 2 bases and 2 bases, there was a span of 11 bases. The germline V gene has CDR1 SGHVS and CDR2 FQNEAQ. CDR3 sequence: CASSLRGGVTDTQYF. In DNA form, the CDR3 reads TGTGCCAGCAGCTTACGGGGCGGGGTCACAGATACGCAGTATTTT.

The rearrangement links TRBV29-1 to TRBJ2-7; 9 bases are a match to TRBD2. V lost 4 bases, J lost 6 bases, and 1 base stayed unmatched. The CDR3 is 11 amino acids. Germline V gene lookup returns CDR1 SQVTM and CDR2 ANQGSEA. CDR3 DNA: TGCAGCGTTGGAGCGGGAGGCGAGCAGTACTTC. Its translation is CSVGAGGEQYF.

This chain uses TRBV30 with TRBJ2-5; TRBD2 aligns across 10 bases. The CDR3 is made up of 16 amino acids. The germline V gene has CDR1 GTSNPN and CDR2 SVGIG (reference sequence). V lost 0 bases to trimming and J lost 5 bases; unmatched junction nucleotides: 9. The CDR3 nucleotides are TGTGCCTGGAGTGTACGAACTAGCGGGGCTCGCGAGACCCAGTACTTC. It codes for CAWSVRTSGARETQYF.

The CDR3 region has the DNA TGTGCCTACCAACACAGGGTCACTGAAGCTTTCTTT. As protein: CAYQHRVTEAFF. V and J are TRBV30 and TRBJ1-1, with D possibly being TRBD1 (6 bases). Per germline, CDR1 GTSNPN and CDR2 SVGIG (reference sequence). Trimming stripped 7 bases from V and 4 bases from J, with 13 bases between. CDR3 size: 12 residues.

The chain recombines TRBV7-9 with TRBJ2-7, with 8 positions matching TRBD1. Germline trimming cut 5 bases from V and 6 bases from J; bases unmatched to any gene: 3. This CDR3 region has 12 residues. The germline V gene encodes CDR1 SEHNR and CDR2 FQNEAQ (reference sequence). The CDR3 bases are TGTGCCAGCAGCGCAACAGGGGGCGAGCAGTACTTC. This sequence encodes CASSATGGEQYF.

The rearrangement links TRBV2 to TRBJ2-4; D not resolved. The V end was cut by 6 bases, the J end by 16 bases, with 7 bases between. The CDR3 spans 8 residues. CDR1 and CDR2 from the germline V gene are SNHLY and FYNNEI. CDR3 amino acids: CASRYCYF. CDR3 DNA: TGTGCCAGCAGATATTGTTACTTC.

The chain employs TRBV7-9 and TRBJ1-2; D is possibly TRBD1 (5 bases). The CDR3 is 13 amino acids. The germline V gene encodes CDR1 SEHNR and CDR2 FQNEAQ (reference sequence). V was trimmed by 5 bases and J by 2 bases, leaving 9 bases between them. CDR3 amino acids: CASSPGANYGYTF. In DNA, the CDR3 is TGTGCCAGCAGCCCCGGGGCCAACTATGGCTACACCTTC. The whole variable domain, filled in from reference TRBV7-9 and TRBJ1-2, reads DTGVSQNPRHKITKRGQNVTFRCDPISEHNRLYWYRQTLGQGPEFLTYFQNEAQLEKSRLLSDRFSAERPKGSFSTLEIQRTEQGDSAMYLCASSPGANYGYTFGSGTRLTVV.

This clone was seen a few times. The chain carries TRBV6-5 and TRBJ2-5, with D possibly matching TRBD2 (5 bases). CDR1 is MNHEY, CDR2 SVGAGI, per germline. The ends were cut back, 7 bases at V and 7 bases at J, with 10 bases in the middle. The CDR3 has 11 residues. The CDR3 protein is CASTLLGTQYF. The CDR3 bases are TGTGCCAGCACTCTACTAGGGACCCAGTACTTC.

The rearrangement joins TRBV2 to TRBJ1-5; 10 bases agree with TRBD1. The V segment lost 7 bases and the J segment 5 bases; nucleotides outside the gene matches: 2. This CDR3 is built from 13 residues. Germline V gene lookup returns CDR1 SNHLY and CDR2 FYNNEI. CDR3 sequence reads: CASTGQGDQPQHF. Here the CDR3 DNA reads TGTGCCAGCACCGGACAGGGGGATCAGCCCCAGCATTTT.

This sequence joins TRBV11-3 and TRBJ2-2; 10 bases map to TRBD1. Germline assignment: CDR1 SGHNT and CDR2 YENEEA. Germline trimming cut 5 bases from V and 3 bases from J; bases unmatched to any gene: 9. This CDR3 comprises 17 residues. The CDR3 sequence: CASSQTTGGADTGELFF. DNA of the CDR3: TGTGCCAGCAGCCAAACGACAGGGGGCGCGGACACCGGGGAGCTGTTTTTT.

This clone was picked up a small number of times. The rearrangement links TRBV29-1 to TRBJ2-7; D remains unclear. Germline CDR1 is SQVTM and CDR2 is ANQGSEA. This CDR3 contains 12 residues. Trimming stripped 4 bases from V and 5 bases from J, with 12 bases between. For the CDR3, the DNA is TGCAGCGTTGGACCACCCAACCACGAGCAGTACTTC. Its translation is CSVGPPNHEQYF.

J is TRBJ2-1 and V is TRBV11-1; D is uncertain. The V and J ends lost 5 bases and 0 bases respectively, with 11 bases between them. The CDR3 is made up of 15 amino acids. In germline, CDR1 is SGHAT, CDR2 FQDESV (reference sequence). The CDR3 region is CASSREWSSYNEQFF. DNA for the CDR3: TGTGCCAGCAGCCGCGAGTGGAGCTCCTACAATGAGCAGTTCTTC.

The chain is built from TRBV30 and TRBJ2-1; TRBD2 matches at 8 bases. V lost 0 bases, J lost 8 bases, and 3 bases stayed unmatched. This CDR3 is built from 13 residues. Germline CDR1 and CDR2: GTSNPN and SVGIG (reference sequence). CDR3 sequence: CAWSVRGGYEQFF. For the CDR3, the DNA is TGTGCCTGGAGTGTACGGGGGGGCTATGAGCAGTTCTTC. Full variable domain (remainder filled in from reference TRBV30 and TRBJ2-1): SQTIHQWPATLVQPVGSPLSLECTVEGTSNPNLYWYRQAAGRGLQLLFYSVGIGQISSEVPQNLSASRPQDRQFILSSKKLLLSDSGFYLCAWSVRGGYEQFFGPGTRLTVL.

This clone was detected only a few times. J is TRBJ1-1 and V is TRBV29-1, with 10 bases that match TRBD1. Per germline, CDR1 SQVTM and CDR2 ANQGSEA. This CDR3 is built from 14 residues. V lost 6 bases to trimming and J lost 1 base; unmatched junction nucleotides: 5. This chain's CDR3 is CSVVRQGANTEAFF. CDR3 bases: TGCAGCGTGGTAAGACAGGGGGCGAACACTGAAGCTTTCTTT.

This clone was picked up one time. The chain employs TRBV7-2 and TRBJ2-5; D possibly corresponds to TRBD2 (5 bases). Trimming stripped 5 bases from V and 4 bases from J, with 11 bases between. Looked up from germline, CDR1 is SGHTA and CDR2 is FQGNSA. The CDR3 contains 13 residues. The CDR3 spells CASSGGLGETQYF. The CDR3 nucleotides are TGTGCCAGCAGCGGCGGACTGGGAGAGACCCAGTACTTC.

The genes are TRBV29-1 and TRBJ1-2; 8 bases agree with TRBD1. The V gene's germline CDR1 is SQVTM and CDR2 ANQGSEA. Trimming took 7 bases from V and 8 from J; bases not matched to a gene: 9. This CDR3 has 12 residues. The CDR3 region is CSAGQALSGYTF. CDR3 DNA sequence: TGCAGCGCGGGACAGGCCCTGAGCGGCTACACCTTC.

The CDR3 DNA is TGTGCCTGGAGTGGGGACAGGCCTACCTACGAGCAGTACTTC. Its protein is CAWSGDRPTYEQYF. This chain links TRBV30 with TRBJ2-7; the match to TRBD1 covers 8 bases. The V gene's germline CDR1 is GTSNPN and CDR2 SVGIG (reference sequence). Trimming took 1 base from V and 2 from J; bases not matched to a gene: 4. CDR3 size: 14 residues.

CDR3 sequence (DNA): TGTGCCAGCAGCGAGACAGGGGTCGGGACTGAAGCTTTCTTT. Protein product: CASSETGVGTEAFF. The V call is TRBV7-9, the J call TRBJ1-1; 8 positions agree with TRBD1. The CDR3 loop spans 14 amino acids. J was trimmed by 5 bases and V by 5 bases; bases with no gene match: 7. Germline CDR1 reads SEHNR; CDR2 reads FQNEAQ (reference sequence).

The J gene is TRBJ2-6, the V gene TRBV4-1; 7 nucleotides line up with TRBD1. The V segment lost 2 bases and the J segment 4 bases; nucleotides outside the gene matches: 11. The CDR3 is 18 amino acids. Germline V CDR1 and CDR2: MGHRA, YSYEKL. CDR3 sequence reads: CASSQPGQMALGANVLTF. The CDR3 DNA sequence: TGCGCCAGCAGCCAACCGGGACAGATGGCCTTGGGGGCCAACGTCCTGACTTTC.

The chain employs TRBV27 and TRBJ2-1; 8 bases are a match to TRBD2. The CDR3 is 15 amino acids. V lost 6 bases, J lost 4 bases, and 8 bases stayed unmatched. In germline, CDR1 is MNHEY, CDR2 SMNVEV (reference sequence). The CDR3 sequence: CASRPLAEKYNEQFF. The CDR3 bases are TGTGCCAGCAGACCACTAGCGGAGAAGTACAATGAGCAGTTCTTC.

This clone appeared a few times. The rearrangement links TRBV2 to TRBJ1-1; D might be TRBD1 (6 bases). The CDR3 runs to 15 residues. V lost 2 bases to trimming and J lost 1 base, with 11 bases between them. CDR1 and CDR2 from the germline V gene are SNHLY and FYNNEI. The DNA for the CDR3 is TGTGCCAGCAGTGAATTGGGACACACGAACACTGAAGCTTTCTTT. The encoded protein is CASSELGHTNTEAFF.

CDR3 residues: CASSHKDNTEAFF. The CDR3 DNA sequence: TGTGCCAGCAGCCACAAAGATAACACTGAAGCTTTCTTT. V usage is TRBV11-3 and J usage is TRBJ1-1; D gene uncertain. CDR3 length: 13 amino acids. V was trimmed by 5 bases and J by 2 bases, leaving 9 bases between them. CDR1 is SGHNT, CDR2 YENEEA, per germline.

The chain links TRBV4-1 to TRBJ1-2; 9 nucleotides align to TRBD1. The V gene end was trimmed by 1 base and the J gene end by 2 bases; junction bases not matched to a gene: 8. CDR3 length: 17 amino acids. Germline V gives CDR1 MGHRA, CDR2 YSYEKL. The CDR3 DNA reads TGCGCCAGCAGCCAAGGCCGTAGGACAGGGGAAAACTATGGCTACACCTTC. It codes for CASSQGRRTGENYGYTF.